The text below deals with one T cell receptor beta chain. Its antigen remains unidentified. No clone much larger than this one lies a single base away; base qualities are absent. The protocol used for the library was the immunoSEQ multiplex PCR assay. Deep sequencing of rearranged TCR beta loci, alongside multiparametric flow cytometry, was used to profile T cell repertoires. TCRdb carries this immuneACCESS record with in-frame sequences only. Its versions omit some clonotypes, under half of them owing to an unresolved V gene in the studies checked, with the rest unexplained. A total of 25,000 to 30,000 clones appear in this sample, about four fifths of them only once. The ten top clones hold roughly 29% of the sample. The data were taken from a study of lymphopenia after photon versus proton radiotherapy (dated by TCRdb to the late 2010s). At the level of the whole study: The immunological effects of photon versus proton radiation therapy were compared in patients with gastrointestinal tumors who developed high-grade lymphopenia. The cohort included around 22 patients with gastrointestinal tumors who developed lymphopenia after receiving either photon or proton therapy. The study was designed to characterize how the impact on the immune system differs between the two radiation modalities.

The paper's findings and limits, for the study overall: Proton-treated patients stayed relatively stable during treatment, while photon-treated patients lost naive T cells and TCR diversity and gained effector/memory populations. The survival association was examined only in patients who died, and the authors described better survival with proton therapy as a possibility, not as a demonstrated result. Among patients across the cohort who died, overall survival time showed an inverse correlation with a larger post-nadir drop in TCR diversity. Once the lymphocyte count had reached its nadir, the repertoires of photon-treated patients showed oligoclonal expansion, particularly of CD8+ Temra cells, and this expansion drove the decline in diversity.

Including cysteine and phenylalanine, the CDR3 has 16 amino acids. The CDR3 DNA has 48 bases and is translated from base 1. Here V drops 4 bases and J drops 1 base, and the junction holds 7 bases not matched to any gene. From a lookup of the germline V gene, CDR1 and CDR2 are SGDLS and YYNGEE. Sequenced here: peripheral blood, sampled from a patient treated with photon-based radiotherapy. This clonotype was sampled from a man over 45 with gastric cancer. The chain joins TRBV9 to TRBJ2-2; 7 central nucleotides agree with TRBD1. The CDR3 reads as follows: CASSFRTGVNTGELFF. The bases read TGTGCCAGCAGCTTCAGGACAGGCGTGAACACCGGGGAGCTGTTTTTT.